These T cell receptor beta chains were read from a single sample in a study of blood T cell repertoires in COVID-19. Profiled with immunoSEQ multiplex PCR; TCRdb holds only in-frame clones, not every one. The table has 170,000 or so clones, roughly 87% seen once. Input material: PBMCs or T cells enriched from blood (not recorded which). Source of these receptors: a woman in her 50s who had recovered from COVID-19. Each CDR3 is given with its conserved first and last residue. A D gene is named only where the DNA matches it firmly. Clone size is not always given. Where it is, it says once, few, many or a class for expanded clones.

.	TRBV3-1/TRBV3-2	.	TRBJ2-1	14	TGTGCCAGCAGCCAAGATAGGCTAGTGAATGAGCAGTTCTTC	CASSQDRLVNEQFF
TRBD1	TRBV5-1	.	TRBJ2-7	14	TGCGCCAGCAGCTTAATGGACAGGGGTTACGAGCAGTACTTC	CASSLMDRGYEQYF
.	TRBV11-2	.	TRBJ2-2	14	TGTGCCAGCAGCTTTTCACTTCTCACCGGGGAGCTGTTTTTT	CASSFSLLTGELFF
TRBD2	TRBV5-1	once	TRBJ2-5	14	TGCGCCAGCAGCTTGACTAGCGGGAGGGGTATCCAGTACTTC	CASSLTSGRGIQYF
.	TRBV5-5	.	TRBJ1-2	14	TGTGCCAGCAGCCCGCCCCACGGGGACTATGGCTACACCTTC	CASSPPHGDYGYTF
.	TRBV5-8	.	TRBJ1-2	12	TGTGCCAGCAGCCTGGACTTCTATGGCTACACCTTC	CASSLDFYGYTF
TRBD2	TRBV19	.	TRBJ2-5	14	TGTGCCAGTAGTCCCCAGCGGGAGTTGGAGACCCAGTACTTC	CASSPQRELETQYF
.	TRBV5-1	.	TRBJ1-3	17	TGCGCCAGCAGCTCGTCCGGGACTATGACGTCTGGAAACACCATATATTTT	CASSSSGTMTSGNTIYF
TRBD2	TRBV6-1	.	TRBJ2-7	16	TGTGCCAGCAGTGGAGAGAGACTAGCGGGGGCGGACGAGCAGTACTTC	CASSGERLAGADEQYF
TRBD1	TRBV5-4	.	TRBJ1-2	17	TGTGCCAGCAACCCCTCGGGGACAGGGGGCGCGTACTATGGCTACACCTTC	CASNPSGTGGAYYGYTF
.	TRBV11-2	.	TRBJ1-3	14	TGTGCCAGCAGCCCCCGGGACACGGGAAACACCATATATTTT	CASSPRDTGNTIYF
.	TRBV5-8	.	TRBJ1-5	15	TGTGCCAGCAGCTCACCGGGTCTATTATATCAGCCCCAGCATTTT	CASSSPGLLYQPQHF
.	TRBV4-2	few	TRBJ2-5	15	TGTGCCAGCAGCCTTTTAGCGGCGCCCGGAGTGGCCCAGTACTTC	CASSLLAAPGVAQYF
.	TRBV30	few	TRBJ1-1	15	TGTGCCTGGAGCCCTTTGCGGGTGGGAAACACTGAAGCTTTCTTT	CAWSPLRVGNTEAFF
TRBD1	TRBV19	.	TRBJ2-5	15	TGTGCCAGTAGTCGGGGACAGGGGGTAAAGGAGACCCAGTACTTC	CASSRGQGVKETQYF
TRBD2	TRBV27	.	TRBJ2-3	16	TGTGCCAGCAGTGTCGGGACTAGCGGGGGCACAGATACGCAGTATTTT	CASSVGTSGGTDTQYF
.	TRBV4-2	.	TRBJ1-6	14	TGTGCCAGCAGCCCACAGGGCGACGATTCACCCCTCCACTTT	CASSPQGDDSPLHF
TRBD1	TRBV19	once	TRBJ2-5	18	TGTGCCAGTAGTATTGATGGGACAGGGATCGGGGTTGAGGAGACCCAGTACTTC	CASSIDGTGIGVEETQYF
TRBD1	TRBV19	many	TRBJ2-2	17	TGTGCCAGTAGCCCAAAACCGGGACAGGGATTCACCGGGGAGCTGTTTTTT	CASSPKPGQGFTGELFF
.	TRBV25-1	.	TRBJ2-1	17	TGTGCCAGCAGTGAATATGGGCGGGCCCGCTCCTACAATGAGCAGTTCTTC	CASSEYGRARSYNEQFF
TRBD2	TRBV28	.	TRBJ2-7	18	TGTGCCAGCAGTTTGGGAGGACTCAAGACTAGCGGCTCCTACGAGCAGTACTTC	CASSLGGLKTSGSYEQYF
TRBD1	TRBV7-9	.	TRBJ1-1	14	TGTGCCAGCAGCGTAATGGGACAGGGGGCTGGAGCTTTCTTT	CASSVMGQGAGAFF
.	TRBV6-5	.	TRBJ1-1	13	TGTGCCAGCAGCAAGCGGGCCGGCGGAAAAGCTTTCTTT	CASSKRAGGKAFF
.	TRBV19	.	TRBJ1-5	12	TGTGCCAGTAGTAGGCCCAATCAGCCCCAGCATTTT	CASSRPNQPQHF
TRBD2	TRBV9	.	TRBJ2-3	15	TGTGCCAGCAGCCGAAGCGGGAGTAGTGCAGATACGCAGTATTTT	CASSRSGSSADTQYF
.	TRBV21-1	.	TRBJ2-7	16	TGTGCCAGCAGCGCCCCCCAGGGAAGACGTGCCTACGAGCAGTACTTC	CASSAPQGRRAYEQYF
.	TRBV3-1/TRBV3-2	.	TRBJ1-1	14	TGTGCCAGCAGCTCCATAGGCGGGGGGACTGAAGCTTTCTTT	CASSSIGGGTEAFF